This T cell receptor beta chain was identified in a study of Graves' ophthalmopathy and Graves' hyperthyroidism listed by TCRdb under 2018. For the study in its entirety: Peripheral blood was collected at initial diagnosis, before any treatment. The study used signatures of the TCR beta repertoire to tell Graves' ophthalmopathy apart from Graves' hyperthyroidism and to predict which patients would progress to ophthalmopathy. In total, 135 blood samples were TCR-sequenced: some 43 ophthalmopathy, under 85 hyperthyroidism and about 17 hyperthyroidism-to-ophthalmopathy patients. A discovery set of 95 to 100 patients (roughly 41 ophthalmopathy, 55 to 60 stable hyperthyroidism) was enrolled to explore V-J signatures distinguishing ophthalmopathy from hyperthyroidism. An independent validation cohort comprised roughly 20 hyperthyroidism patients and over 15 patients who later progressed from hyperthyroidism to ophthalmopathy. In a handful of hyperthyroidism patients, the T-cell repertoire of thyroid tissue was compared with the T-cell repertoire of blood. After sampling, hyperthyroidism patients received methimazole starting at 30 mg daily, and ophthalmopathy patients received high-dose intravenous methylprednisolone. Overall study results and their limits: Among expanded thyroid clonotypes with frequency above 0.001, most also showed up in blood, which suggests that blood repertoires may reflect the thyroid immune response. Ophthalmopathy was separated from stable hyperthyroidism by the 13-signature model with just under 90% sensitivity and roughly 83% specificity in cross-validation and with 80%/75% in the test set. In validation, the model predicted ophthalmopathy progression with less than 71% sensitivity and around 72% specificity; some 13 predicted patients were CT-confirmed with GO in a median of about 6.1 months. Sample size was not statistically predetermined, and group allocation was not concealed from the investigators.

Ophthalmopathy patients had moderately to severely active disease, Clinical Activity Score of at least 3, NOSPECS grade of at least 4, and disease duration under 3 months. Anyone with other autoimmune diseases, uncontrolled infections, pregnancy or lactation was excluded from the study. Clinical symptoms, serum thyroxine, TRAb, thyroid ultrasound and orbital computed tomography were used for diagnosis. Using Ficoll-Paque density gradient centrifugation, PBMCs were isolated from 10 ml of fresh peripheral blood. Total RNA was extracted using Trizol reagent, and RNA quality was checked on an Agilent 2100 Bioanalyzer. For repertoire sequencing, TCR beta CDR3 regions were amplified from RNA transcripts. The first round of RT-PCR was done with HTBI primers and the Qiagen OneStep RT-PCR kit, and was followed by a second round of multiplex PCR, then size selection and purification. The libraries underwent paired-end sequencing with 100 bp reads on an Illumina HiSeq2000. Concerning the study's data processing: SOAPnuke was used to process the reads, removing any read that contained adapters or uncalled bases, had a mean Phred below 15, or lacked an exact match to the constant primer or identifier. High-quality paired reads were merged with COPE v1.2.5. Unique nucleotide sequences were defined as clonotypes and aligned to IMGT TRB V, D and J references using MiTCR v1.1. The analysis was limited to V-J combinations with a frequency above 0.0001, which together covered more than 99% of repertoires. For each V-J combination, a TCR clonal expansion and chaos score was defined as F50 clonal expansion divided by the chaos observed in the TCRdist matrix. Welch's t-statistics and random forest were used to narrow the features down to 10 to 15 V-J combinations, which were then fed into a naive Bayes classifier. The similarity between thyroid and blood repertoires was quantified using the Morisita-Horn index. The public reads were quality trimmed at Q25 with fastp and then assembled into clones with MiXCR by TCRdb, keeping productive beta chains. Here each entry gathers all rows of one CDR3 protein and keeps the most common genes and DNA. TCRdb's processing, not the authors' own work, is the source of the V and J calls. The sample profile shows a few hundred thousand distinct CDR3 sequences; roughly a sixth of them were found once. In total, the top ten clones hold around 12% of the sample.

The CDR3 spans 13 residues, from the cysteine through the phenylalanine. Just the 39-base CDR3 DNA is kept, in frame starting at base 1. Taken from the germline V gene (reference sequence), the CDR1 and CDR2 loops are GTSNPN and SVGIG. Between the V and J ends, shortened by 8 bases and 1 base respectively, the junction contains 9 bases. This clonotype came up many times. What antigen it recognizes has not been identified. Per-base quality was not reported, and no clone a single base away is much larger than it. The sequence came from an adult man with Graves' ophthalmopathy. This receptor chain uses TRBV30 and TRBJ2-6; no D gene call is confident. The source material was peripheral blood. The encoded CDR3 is CAGQISGANVLTF. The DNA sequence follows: TGTGCCGGCCAAATTTCTGGGGCCAACGTCCTGACTTTC.